A single sample gave rise to the 15 T cell receptor beta chains below, sequenced in a study of T cell responses to AZD1222 COVID-19 vaccine. TCRdb's table, derived via immunoSEQ multiplex PCR, lists solely in-frame clones and lacks some. The sample records 100,000 to 150,000 clones, roughly nine tenths being singletons. Sequencing was performed on peripheral blood, taken on day 0 of AZD1222 vaccination. The receptor set was obtained from an adult in good health.

The rearrangement links TRBV5-1 to TRBJ2-1; maybe TRBD2 (5 bases). This CDR3 is 15 amino acids long. The germline CDR1 and CDR2 sequences are SGHRS and YFSETQ. Trimming took off 0 bases at V and 0 bases at J, with 7 bases between the two ends. CDR3 protein: CASSLDAGSYNEQFF. CDR3 coding DNA: TGCGCCAGCAGCTTGGACGCGGGCTCCTACAATGAGCAGTTCTTC. The variable domain in full, completed from reference TRBV5-1 and TRBJ2-1, reads KAGVTQTPRYLIKTRGQQVTLSCSPISGHRSVSWYQQTPGQGLQFLFEYFSETQRNKGNFPGRFSGRQFSNSRSEMNVSTLELGDSALYLCASSLDAGSYNEQFFGPGTRLTVL.

This sequence joins TRBV19 and TRBJ2-1; 8 nucleotides match TRBD1. The CDR3 is 15 amino acids. Trimming took 3 bases from V and 3 from J; bases not matched to a gene: 4. CDR1 and CDR2 from the germline V gene are LNHDA and SQIVND (reference sequence). The CDR3 DNA sequence: TGTGCCAGTAGTATCGGACAGGGAGGCTACAATGAGCAGTTCTTC. Protein product: CASSIGQGGYNEQFF.

This sequence joins TRBV2 and TRBJ2-7; the D call may be TRBD1 or TRBD2 (6 bases each). With 6 bases removed from V and 1 base from J, the gap between germline ends came to 10 bases. From germline, CDR1 is SNHLY and CDR2 FYNNEI. CDR3 length: 13 amino acids. The CDR3 DNA is TGTGCCAGCAGGGGGGGCAGTTCCTACGAGCAGTACTTC. It specifies CASRGGSSYEQYF.

This clone was seen once. The chain employs TRBV19 and TRBJ1-2; possibly TRBD1 for D (6 bases). Germline V lookup: CDR1 LNHDA, CDR2 SQIVND (reference sequence). Trimming left V 7 bases short and J 3 bases short, with 18 bases between. The CDR3 has 15 residues. CDR3 amino acids: CASTRTVAFDYGYTF. In DNA, the CDR3 is TGTGCCAGTACCAGGACAGTGGCGTTTGACTATGGCTACACCTTC.

V usage is TRBV6-1 and J usage is TRBJ2-1; 7 bases are shared with TRBD2. V gave up 1 base and J gave up 0 bases; unmatched junction bases: 6. CDR1 MNHNS and CDR2 SASEGT come from the germline V gene. This CDR3 has 17 residues. As DNA, the CDR3 is TGTGCCAGCAGTGAAGGGAGCGGGGTAAGCTCCTACAATGAGCAGTTCTTC. This encodes CASSEGSGVSSYNEQFF.

This clone was observed once. This chain joins TRBV1 and TRBJ2-1; the table gives TRBD2 as D, unverified against the DNA. TRBV1 corresponds to a pseudogene. The CDR3 loop spans 17 amino acids. CDR3 in DNA: TGCACCAGCAGCCAACCCTTTAGCGGGGGGCGAGACAATGAGCAGTTCTTC. It yields the protein CTSSQPFSGGRDNEQFF.

The chain has TRBV27 and TRBJ2-5; 7 bases line up with TRBD1. This CDR3 has 15 amino acids. J was trimmed by 5 bases and V by 3 bases; bases with no gene match: 9. The germline CDR1 and CDR2 sequences are MNHEY and SMNVEV (reference sequence). The CDR3 nucleotides are TGTGCCAGCAGTTTCGACAGGGCGTTACCGGAGACCCAGTACTTC. This encodes CASSFDRALPETQYF.

V usage is TRBV3-1 (or the pseudogene TRBV3-2) and J usage is TRBJ1-5; TRBD1 is a possible D gene (5 bases). V gave up 3 bases and J gave up 3 bases, with 18 bases separating them. Per germline, CDR1 LGHDT and CDR2 YNNKEL (reference sequence). The CDR3 loop spans 17 amino acids. DNA for the CDR3: TGTGCCAGCAGCCACACGTGCCGGGACGGAGACAATCAGCCCCAGCATTTT. Its protein is CASSHTCRDGDNQPQHF.

V gene TRBV7-2 combines with J gene TRBJ1-2; D call uncertain. Trimming removed 0 bases at V and 7 bases at J, with 15 bases between. The CDR3 spans 15 residues. Germline values: CDR1 SGHTA, CDR2 FQGNSA. For the CDR3, the DNA is TGTGCCAGCAGCTTAGCGCTTGGACGGCAGACTGGCTACACCTTC. This codes for CASSLALGRQTGYTF. Filled out from reference TRBV7-2 and TRBJ1-2, the complete variable domain reads GAGVSQSPSNKVTEKGKDVELRCDPISGHTALYWYRQSLGQGLEFLIYFQGNSAPDKSGLPSDRFSAERTGGSVSTLTIQRTQQEDSAVYLCASSLALGRQTGYTFGSGTRLTVV.

The chain links TRBV24-1 to TRBJ2-5; 9 nucleotides match TRBD1. CDR1 is KGHDR, CDR2 SFDVKD, per germline. The CDR3 sequence is 14 residues long. The V and J ends lost 4 bases and 4 bases, in that order; junction bases with no gene match: 3. CDR3 DNA sequence: TGTGCCACCAGTGACCACAGGGGGCCAGAGACCCAGTACTTC. Translating it yields CATSDHRGPETQYF.

The chain uses TRBV7-2 and TRBJ2-1; 15 bases agree with TRBD2. There are 16 residues in the CDR3. V trimming: 1 base; J trimming: 7 bases; junction bases outside the gene matches: 2. Germline CDR1 SGHTA, CDR2 FQGNSA. The CDR3, as DNA: TGTGCCAGCAGCTTAGTAGGGACTAGCGGGAGGAATGAGCAGTTCTTC. This sequence encodes CASSLVGTSGRNEQFF.

The chain carries TRBV27 and TRBJ2-2; D is possibly TRBD1 or TRBD2 (5 bases each). Trimming cost V 6 bases and J 5 bases, with 28 bases left between them. Germline CDR1 is MNHEY and CDR2 is SMNVEV (reference sequence). This CDR3 spans 19 amino acids. CDR3 bases: TGTGCCAGCAGCCCCGGGGCCCATGTGAGATGGGTTGAAACCGGGGAGCTGTTTTTT. The encoded protein is CASSPGAHVRWVETGELFF.

The rearrangement uses TRBV4-1 and TRBJ2-3, with D tentatively TRBD1 (5 bases). The V end lost 4 bases, the J end lost 4 bases, and 15 bases lay between the germline ends. Germline CDR1 is MGHRA and CDR2 is YSYEKL. This CDR3 has 15 residues. CDR3 DNA: TGCGCCAGCAGCCTCGCAGGGTTGAGCCCAGATACGCAGTATTTT. Its translation: CASSLAGLSPDTQYF.

V is TRBV21-1 and J is TRBJ2-7; TRBD2, as called in the table, went unchecked against the DNA. TRBV21-1 is noted as a pseudogene. The CDR3 totals 16 residues. The CDR3 here is CASSKEWRGAAYEQYF. CDR3 DNA sequence: TGTGCCAGCAGCAAAGAATGGCGGGGCGCGGCCTACGAGCAGTACTTC.

The rearrangement joins TRBV15 to TRBJ1-2; a possible D gene is TRBD1 (6 bases). V shed 1 base and J shed 0 bases, with 9 bases lying between them. The CDR3 runs 15 residues. The V gene's germline CDR1 is LNHNV and CDR2 YYDKDF (reference sequence). The CDR3 region is CATSRVGGANYGYTF. The CDR3 coding sequence is TGTGCCACCAGCAGAGTAGGGGGAGCTAACTATGGCTACACCTTC.